The rows below give T cell receptor beta chains drawn from one sample of a study of cytomegalovirus exposure and HLA in healthy donors. Profiling relied on immunoSEQ multiplex PCR, and the TCRdb table lists in-frame clones only, not all of them. The sample carries about 82,000 clones, over 75% recorded once. Sequenced input: PBMCs. Receptors were obtained from a man aged 45-65 years in good health and CMV-seronegative. The CDR3 runs from the conserved cysteine through the conserved F or W.

J,V,CDR3
TRBJ1-1,TRBV19,CASTLDRVVFF
TRBJ2-5,TRBV5-1,CARQGLQETQYF
TRBJ1-1,TRBV5-1,CASNSGQLNTEAFF
TRBJ2-2,TRBV27,CASSRVAGAGELFF
TRBJ1-3,TRBV6-5,CASSLRDSGNTIYF
TRBJ2-5,TRBV13,CASSRQQETQYF
TRBJ2-3,TRBV30,CAWSTGGGDTQYF
TRBJ1-4,TRBV19,CASSIQGFSEKLFF
TRBJ1-2,TRBV5-4,CASSGTGVASYGYTF
TRBJ1-3,TRBV28,CASSVPSGNTIYF
TRBJ1-2,TRBV5-5,CASSRAPRQGLREGYTF
TRBJ2-1,TRBV10-2,CASILAGEYNEQFF
TRBJ1-4,TRBV30,CAWSVLEHEKLFF
TRBJ1-2,TRBV7-2,CASSLAAAGYTF
TRBJ2-7,TRBV7-2,CASSPIRDRSYEQYF
TRBJ2-3,TRBV4-3,CASSQAAGGTDTQYF
TRBJ2-3,TRBV5-6,CASSLALGTSTDTQYF
TRBJ2-7,TRBV7-2,CASSANSGWLEQYF
TRBJ2-2,TRBV5-6,CASSYRRGGGEELFF
TRBJ1-5,TRBV11-2,CASSLYSNQPQHF
TRBJ1-1,TRBV10-2,CASRRTGGDEAFF
TRBJ1-1,TRBV7-2,CASGRMNTEAFF
TRBJ2-7,TRBV2,CASSEGPGSSYEQYF
TRBJ1-6,TRBV5-1,CASSFGGAGSPLHF
TRBJ2-3,TRBV11-2,CASSQTLRTDTQYF
TRBJ2-2,TRBV7-3,CASSARGGGRNTGELFF
TRBJ2-1,TRBV5-3,CARSQSERGVYNEQFF
TRBJ2-2,TRBV9,CASSVGEVGRTLTGELFF
TRBJ1-1,TRBV2,CASRVGQGSTEAFF
TRBJ1-6,TRBV10-2,CASSPGDSPLHF
TRBJ1-2,TRBV4-1,CASSLGGDRVQTSYGYTF
TRBJ1-6,TRBV28,CASSDRPGSPLHF
TRBJ2-3,TRBV20-1,CSVRAGGTQYF
TRBJ2-3,TRBV6-4,CASSDSRDTQYF
TRBJ1-1,TRBV6-5,CASKYSMNTEAFF
.,TRBV18,CASSIGGDRLEQYF
TRBJ2-7,TRBV21-1,CASSRTSRESNEQYF
TRBJ2-7,TRBV6-1,CASRPSSYEQYF
TRBJ1-5,TRBV2,CASNGQGNQPQHF
TRBJ1-1,TRBV29-1,CSVVPSTVATEAFF
TRBJ1-2,TRBV10-2,CASMGQLEDGYTF
TRBJ1-2,TRBV7-9,CASTFVEVGGGYTF
TRBJ1-6,TRBV5-1,CASSFEVGYSPLHF
TRBJ2-5,TRBV4-2,CASSAYSLAGGQETQYF
TRBJ2-7,TRBV5-1,CASGAGQGAYEQYF
TRBJ1-1,TRBV5-1,CASSLSGWDTEAFF
TRBJ1-1,TRBV10-1,CASSDLGRAEAFF
TRBJ2-4,TRBV4-1,CASSPDRVLAKNIQYF
TRBJ2-3,TRBV9,CASSVARAAPSTDTQYF
TRBJ2-1,TRBV10-3,CAISVDRENLQFF
TRBJ1-2,TRBV4-3,CASSQGPRGQGSYGYTF
TRBJ2-7,TRBV18,CASSFGQKSPYEQYF
TRBJ1-1,TRBV7-2,CASTQRRDRGGTEAFF
TRBJ1-5,TRBV2,CASSEGHTNQPQHF
TRBJ2-7,TRBV5-5,CASSRGGARAYEQYF
TRBJ1-1,TRBV7-8,CASSRVAGTEAFF
TRBJ1-6,TRBV7-9,CSSSPPVPNSPLHF
TRBJ2-2,TRBV7-2,CASSFKLGQRISNTGELFF
TRBJ1-2,TRBV30,CAWSVRGQGYGYTF
TRBJ1-1,TRBV5-4,CASSLQGRTNTEAFF